The 32 T cell receptor beta chains below were found in one sample sequenced in a study of blood T cells in healthy people across ages. It was with a sample-barcoded 5' primer and a J-beta primer mix that a second PCR of about 7 to 12 cycles was run. TCRdb used MiXCR to reprocess the 5' RACE reads, holding one entry per CDR3 protein. Here the sample spans some 900,000 distinct CDR3 sequences, 40% to 60% being singletons. Sequenced material: blood. All receptors come from a man aged 30 to 45 in good health.

This chain uses TRBV10-3 with TRBJ2-7, with TRBD1 as a possible D gene (5 bases). The J call may be incorrect, as the DNA end agrees better with TRBJ2-5. The CDR3 extends over 15 amino acids. Per the germline V gene, CDR1 is ENHRY and CDR2 is SYGVKD. The DNA for the CDR3 is TGTGCCATCAGTGCTACAGGAGCGTTACACGAGACCCAGTACTTC. This sequence encodes CAISATGALHETQYF.

The sample holds a few counts of this clonotype. V and J are TRBV20-1 and TRBJ2-1, with D possibly being TRBD1 or TRBD2 (5 bases each). The CDR3 runs to 16 residues. The ends were cut back, 5 bases at V and 0 bases at J, with 17 bases in the middle. Looked up from germline, CDR1 is DFQATT and CDR2 is SNEGSKA (reference sequence). The DNA of the CDR3 is TGCAGTGCTTCCCTTCCCGGGACGGCCTCCTACAATGAGCAGTTCTTC. Translated, it gives CSASLPGTASYNEQFF.

This rearrangement joins TRBV3-1 to TRBJ2-2; no definite D call. Trimming took off 3 bases at V and 5 bases at J, with 16 bases between the two ends. The length of the CDR3 is 16 residues. Per the germline V gene, CDR1 is LGHDT and CDR2 is YNNKEL (reference sequence). The CDR3 loop is CASSHVSAASTGELFF. The CDR3 DNA reads TGTGCCAGCAGCCATGTTTCAGCCGCGTCGACCGGGGAGCTGTTTTTT.

This clonotype has just a few counts. The chain is built from TRBV6-5 and TRBJ2-5; TRBD2 aligns across 8 bases. The germline V gene has CDR1 MNHEY and CDR2 SVGAGI. Unmatched junction bases numbered 10, after V lost 6 bases and J lost 4 bases. This CDR3 is 15 amino acids long. The CDR3 here is CASSRPPGGSETQYF. CDR3 coding DNA: TGTGCCAGCAGCAGACCACCGGGGGGGTCAGAGACCCAGTACTTC.

The chain has TRBV29-1 and TRBJ2-7; tentative D call: TRBD2 (5 bases). The CDR3 has 16 amino acids. From germline, CDR1 is SQVTM and CDR2 ANQGSEA. Trimming pared 3 bases from V and 4 bases from J, leaving 22 bases between. The CDR3 loop is CSVDSYGDDGNYEQYF. CDR3 bases: TGCAGCGTTGATAGTTACGGGGATGACGGGAATTACGAGCAGTACTTC.

This clonotype was counted once. V usage is TRBV6-5 and J usage is TRBJ2-5, with TRBD1 identical over 9 bases. Germline values: CDR1 MNHEY, CDR2 SVGAGI. V was pared by 2 bases and J by 5 bases, with 6 bases of the junction left unmatched. This CDR3 is built from 15 residues. The CDR3 nucleotides read TGTGCCAGCAGTTACGGCGGGACAGGGACGGAGACCCAGTACTTC. The encoded protein is CASSYGGTGTETQYF.

The chain combines TRBV7-9 with TRBJ1-4; 8 bases map to TRBD1. CDR3 length: 14 residues. Germline values: CDR1 SEHNR, CDR2 FQNEAQ (reference sequence). V was clipped by 5 bases and J by 8 bases; unmatched bases: 7. CDR3 coding DNA: TGTGCCAGCAGCGCGGGACAGGACTTCGAAAAACTGTTTTTT. Protein product: CASSAGQDFEKLFF.

This clonotype appeared a few times. The chain is built from TRBV25-1 and TRBJ2-5, with 11 bases lining up with TRBD1. V lost 5 bases, J lost 1 base, and 9 bases stayed unmatched. The CDR3 totals 17 residues. From germline, CDR1 is MGHDK and CDR2 SYGVNS. CDR3 nucleotides: TGTGCCAGCAGTTCGCTAGGGACAGGGGGGCTCCAAGAGACCCAGTACTTC. Encoded protein: CASSSLGTGGLQETQYF. The full variable domain, with the rest looked up from reference TRBV25-1 and TRBJ2-5, is EADIYQTPRYLVIGTGKKITLECSQTMGHDKMYWYQQDPGMELHLIHYSYGVNSTEKGDLSSESTVSRIRTEHFPLTLESARPSHTSQYLCASSSLGTGGLQETQYFGPGTRLLVL.

This clonotype was seen more than once but under ten times. This chain links TRBV13 with TRBJ2-7, with 8 bases identical to TRBD2. V lost 8 bases, J lost 1 base, and 7 bases stayed unmatched. CDR3 size: 14 residues. Germline V lookup: CDR1 PRHDT, CDR2 FYEKMQ (reference sequence). The CDR3 nucleotides are TGTGCCAGCCGTCCGGGACTAGTTTCCTACGAGCAGTACTTC. Protein product: CASRPGLVSYEQYF.

This clonotype was seen a single time. A much bigger clone sits one base away, suggesting this may be a read error. This chain joins TRBV14 and TRBJ2-7; TRBD2 matches 7 bases. Gene TRBJ2-5 matches the end of the DNA better, so the J call may be wrong. In germline, CDR1 is SGHDN, CDR2 FVKESK. CDR3 length: 15 amino acids. The CDR3 DNA is TGTGTCAGCAGCCAAGAACGTGGCGGGAGCGAGACCCAGTACTTC. Its translation: CVSSQERGGSETQYF.

This rearrangement joins TRBV2 to TRBJ2-7; weak D call: TRBD2 (6 bases). The CDR3 is made up of 14 amino acids. Germline-derived CDR1 and CDR2 are SNHLY and FYNNEI. The V end was cut by 10 bases, the J end by 0 bases, with 16 bases between. The CDR3 loop is CATQGGPSSYEQYF. The CDR3 DNA is TGTGCCACCCAAGGAGGGCCGAGCTCCTACGAGCAGTACTTC.

This clonotype was counted a few times. The J gene is TRBJ1-6, the V gene TRBV5-5; D is ambiguous. V lost 2 bases and J 13 bases, leaving 10 bases between the germline ends. There are 12 residues in the CDR3. Germline V gene lookup returns CDR1 SGHKS and CDR2 YYEKEE (reference sequence). CDR3 sequence (DNA): TGTGCCAGCAGCTTTGTAGGCGGCCCCCTCCACTTT. Its protein is CASSFVGGPLHF.

A few counts support this clonotype. The rearrangement joins TRBV5-1 to TRBJ2-1; 12 bases align to TRBD2. The J segment lost 10 bases and the V segment lost 0 bases, leaving 8 bases of the junction unmatched. Germline V gene lookup returns CDR1 SGHRS and CDR2 YFSETQ. CDR3 length equals 16 residues. CDR3 amino acids: CASSLETSGGSSEQFF. CDR3 DNA: TGCGCCAGCAGCTTGGAGACTAGCGGGGGTTCAAGCGAGCAGTTCTTC.

This clonotype turned up a few times. The rearrangement joins TRBV20-1 to TRBJ2-5; 10 bases align to TRBD2. This CDR3 is 17 amino acids long. Germline CDR1 and CDR2: DFQATT and SNEGSKA (reference sequence). V shed 0 bases and J 1 base; nucleotides not matched to a gene: 8. The CDR3 loop is CSARDVTSGTPQETQYF. The CDR3 coding sequence is TGCAGTGCTAGAGATGTAACTAGCGGGACGCCCCAAGAGACCCAGTACTTC.

This clonotype appeared once. The chain is built from TRBV11-1 and TRBJ2-4; D is unresolved. Germline V gene sequence: CDR1 SGHAT, CDR2 FQDESV (reference sequence). The ends were cut back, 2 bases at V and 13 bases at J, with 21 bases in the middle. The CDR3 covers 15 residues. CDR3 residues: CASSLQTGGSYKQYF. For the CDR3, the DNA is TGTGCCAGCAGCTTACAGACGGGTGGGTCCTACAAGCAGTACTTC.

The rearrangement uses TRBV24-1 and TRBJ2-3; 11 positions match TRBD2. The ends lost 2 bases at V and 4 bases at J; junction bases unmatched: 4. The CDR3 has 16 residues. Germline V gene lookup returns CDR1 KGHDR and CDR2 SFDVKD. CDR3 sequence: CATSDYSGGAPDTQYF. The CDR3 DNA follows: TGTGCCACCAGTGATTATAGCGGGGGGGCCCCAGATACGCAGTATTTT.

This chain connects TRBV12-3 or TRBV12-4 to TRBJ1-5; no clear D gene. The CDR3 contains 13 residues. Trimming cost V 5 bases and J 11 bases, with 16 bases left between them. The CDR3 region has the DNA TGTGCCAGCAGTAATTCGTACGATCGAGCCCAGCATTTT. Translating gives CASSNSYDRAQHF.

The chain recombines TRBV25-1 with TRBJ2-1; 10 nucleotides line up with TRBD2. Germline-derived CDR1 and CDR2 are MGHDK and SYGVNS. The junction had 6 bases not matched to a gene; V was cut back by 6 bases and J by 7 bases. This CDR3 comprises 14 residues. The CDR3 spells CASRPAGGPNEQFF. The DNA for the CDR3 is TGTGCCAGCAGACCAGCGGGGGGGCCAAATGAGCAGTTCTTC.

This sequence joins TRBV20-1 and TRBJ2-3; 15 nucleotides agree with TRBD2. The germline V gene encodes CDR1 DFQATT and CDR2 SNEGSKA (reference sequence). The CDR3 totals 15 residues. The V segment lost 5 bases and the J segment 3 bases; nucleotides outside the gene matches: 3. The CDR3: CSAGLAGGRTDTQYF. The DNA for the CDR3 is TGCAGTGCTGGACTAGCGGGGGGGCGGACAGATACGCAGTATTTT.

The chain couples TRBV7-9 to TRBJ2-1; unclear D gene. Germline values: CDR1 SEHNR, CDR2 FQNEAQ (reference sequence). The CDR3 is 14 amino acids. V was pared by 1 base and J by 6 bases, with 10 bases between. CDR3 bases: TGTGCCAGCAGCTTAGACGGCACTGCCAATGAGCAGTTCTTC. As protein: CASSLDGTANEQFF.

This chain joins TRBV6-1 and TRBJ1-2; maybe TRBD1 (6 bases). This CDR3 is 12 amino acids long. V lost 8 bases, J lost 8 bases, and 15 bases lay in between. Germline-derived CDR1 and CDR2 are MNHNS and SASEGT. The DNA of the CDR3 is TGTGCCAGCGAACAGGGAAGTGGAGGCTACACCTTC. Protein sequence: CASEQGSGGYTF.

Many counts were recorded for this clonotype. The chain couples TRBV13 to TRBJ2-7; tentatively, D is TRBD2 (5 bases). Germline-derived CDR1 and CDR2 are PRHDT and FYEKMQ (reference sequence). The V and J ends lost 3 bases and 6 bases respectively, with 15 bases between them. The CDR3 loop spans 14 amino acids. As DNA, the CDR3 is TGTGCCAGCAGCTTTCCCGGACTGACCTCCGAGCAGTACTTC. Its protein product is CASSFPGLTSEQYF.

This sequence joins TRBV6-5 and TRBJ2-5; tentatively, D is TRBD1 (5 bases). The germline CDR1 and CDR2 sequences are MNHEY and SVGAGI. This CDR3 has 13 amino acids. V was trimmed by 0 bases and J by 5 bases, leaving 7 bases between them. This CDR3 reads CASSYSGDETQYF. The CDR3 nucleotides are TGTGCCAGCAGTTACTCAGGGGATGAGACCCAGTACTTC.

The table lists this clonotype with a few counts. This chain links TRBV20-1 with TRBJ2-7; D is undetermined. The CDR3 loop spans 13 amino acids. Trimming shortened V by 2 bases and J by 0 bases, and 8 bases separated the two germline ends. From germline, CDR1 is DFQATT and CDR2 SNEGSKA (reference sequence). The CDR3 is CSARRVSSYEQYF. The CDR3 coding sequence is TGCAGTGCTAGAAGGGTCAGCTCCTACGAGCAGTACTTC.

CDR3 DNA sequence: TGTGCCAGCAGTGGGACAGATACAACTAATGAAAAACTGTTTTTT. Its protein is CASSGTDTTNEKLFF. The rearrangement links TRBV28 to TRBJ1-4, with 7 bases identical to TRBD1. This CDR3 has 15 residues. CDR1 MDHEN and CDR2 SYDVKM come from the germline V gene. Trimming cost V 5 bases and J 0 bases; bases outside gene matches: 3.

In its sample, this clonotype was seen a few times. The chain has TRBV29-1 and TRBJ2-3, with 12 bases fitting TRBD1. The CDR3 covers 14 residues. With 6 bases clipped from V and 6 bases from J, the junction kept 7 bases outside the gene matches. CDR1 is SQVTM and CDR2 is ANQGSEA in the germline V gene. This CDR3 is CSVRGTGGLDTQYF. The CDR3 coding sequence is TGCAGCGTGAGGGGGACAGGGGGCTTGGATACGCAGTATTTT.

The chain carries TRBV16 and TRBJ2-7; D is possibly TRBD1 (6 bases). Germline CDR1 is KGHSY and CDR2 is FQNENV. This CDR3 has 14 residues. Trimming cost V 4 bases and J 5 bases, with 15 bases left between them. In DNA, the CDR3 is TGTGCCAGCAGCCCAAACGGCCCAGGGGACGAGCAGTACTTC. It is translated as CASSPNGPGDEQYF.

This rearrangement joins TRBV2 to TRBJ2-4; D not resolved. V was pared by 2 bases and J by 8 bases, with 7 bases between. The CDR3 is made up of 12 amino acids. Per the germline V gene, CDR1 is SNHLY and CDR2 is FYNNEI. The CDR3 coding sequence is TGTGCCAGCAGTGAAATAGAGGACATTCAGTACTTC. It codes for CASSEIEDIQYF. The full variable domain, in which reference TRBV2 and TRBJ2-4 provide the parts outside the CDR3, is EPEVTQTPSHQVTQMGQEVILRCVPISNHLYFYWYRQILGQKVEFLVSFYNNEISEKSEIFDDQFSVERPDGSNFTLKIRSTKLEDSAMYFCASSEIEDIQYFGAGTRLSVL.

This clonotype was recorded only once. Its ends do not fully match the called genes, so a read error is possible. The rearrangement joins TRBV3-1 to TRBJ2-3; D may be TRBD2 (6 bases). CDR3 size: 14 residues. The V gene's germline CDR1 is LGHDT and CDR2 YNNKEL (reference sequence). CDR3 residues: CTSSLSPGADTQYF. The CDR3 nucleotides read TGTACCAGCAGCCTATCCCCGGGAGCGGATACGCAGTATTTT.

This clonotype was seen only a few times. The chain links TRBV29-1 to TRBJ1-1; TRBD1 agrees at 8 bases. This CDR3 comprises 15 residues. The V gene's germline CDR1 is SQVTM and CDR2 ANQGSEA. V was pared by 3 bases and J by 3 bases, with 9 bases of the junction left unmatched. For the CDR3, the DNA is TGCAGCGTTGATGGTGTGCAGGGGGCGTACACTGAAGCTTTCTTT. Amino acids: CSVDGVQGAYTEAFF.

This clonotype was counted only a few times. The rearrangement links TRBV6-5 to TRBJ2-3, with D perhaps given as TRBD1 or TRBD2 (5 bases each). The germline V and J ends were trimmed by 5 bases and 4 bases, with 16 bases remaining between them. The CDR3 has 15 amino acids. From germline, CDR1 is MNHEY and CDR2 SVGAGI. CDR3 amino acids: CASSDPGKAADTQYF. The CDR3 nucleotides are TGTGCCAGCAGTGACCCAGGGAAAGCGGCAGATACGCAGTATTTT.

The CDR3 reads CSVRGVLDTEAFF. The CDR3 coding sequence is TGCAGCGTCCGAGGGGTCCTGGACACTGAAGCTTTCTTT. The chain joins TRBV29-1 to TRBJ1-1; the D gene is possibly TRBD1 (5 bases). V gave up 6 bases and J gave up 3 bases, with 14 bases separating them. CDR1 is SQVTM and CDR2 is ANQGSEA in the germline V gene. The CDR3 runs 13 residues.